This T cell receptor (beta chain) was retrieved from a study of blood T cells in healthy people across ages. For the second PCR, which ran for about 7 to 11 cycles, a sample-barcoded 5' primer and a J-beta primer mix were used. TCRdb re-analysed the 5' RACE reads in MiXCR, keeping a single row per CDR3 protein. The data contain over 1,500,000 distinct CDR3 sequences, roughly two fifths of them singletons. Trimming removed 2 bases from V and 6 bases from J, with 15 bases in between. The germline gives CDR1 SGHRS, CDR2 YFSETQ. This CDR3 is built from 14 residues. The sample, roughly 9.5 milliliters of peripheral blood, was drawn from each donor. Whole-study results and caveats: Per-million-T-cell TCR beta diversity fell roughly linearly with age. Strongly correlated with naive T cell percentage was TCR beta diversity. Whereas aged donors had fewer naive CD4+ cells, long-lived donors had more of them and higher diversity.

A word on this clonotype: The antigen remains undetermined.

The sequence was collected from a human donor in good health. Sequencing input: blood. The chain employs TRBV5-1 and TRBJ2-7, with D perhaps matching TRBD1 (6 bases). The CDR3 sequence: CASSLTGSGGEQYF. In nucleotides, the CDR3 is TGCGCCAGCAGCTTAACAGGGTCCGGAGGCGAGCAGTACTTC.